This T cell receptor beta chain was recorded in a study of blood T cell repertoires in COVID-19. Study overall: Samples taken during acute and convalescent COVID-19 were collected in the United States, Italy and Spain. Sources were T cells, B-cell-depleted T cells, or PBMCs; the material itself was cDNA or gDNA.

Trimming removed 0 bases at V and 3 bases at J, with 9 bases between. The germline gives CDR1 SGHTA, CDR2 FQGNSA. The CDR3 has 14 amino acids. In the original workflow: Amplification of reference gene primers was used by the study to estimate nucleated cell counts. Method: immunoSEQ multiplex PCR; TCRdb's copy keeps in-frame clones and lacks some. That table supplies the V and J calls and clone size; D and trimming were determined from the DNA. The sample records a few hundred thousand clones, 80% to 90% being singletons. The sequence came from a woman under 40 with active or convalescent COVID-19. The J gene is TRBJ2-7, the V gene TRBV7-2; D is uncertain. Sequencing was done on a sample of peripheral blood. The DNA for the CDR3 is TGTGCCAGCAGCTTAGCGGTACCCGGCTACGAGCAGTACTTC. Its protein product is CASSLAVPGYEQYF.